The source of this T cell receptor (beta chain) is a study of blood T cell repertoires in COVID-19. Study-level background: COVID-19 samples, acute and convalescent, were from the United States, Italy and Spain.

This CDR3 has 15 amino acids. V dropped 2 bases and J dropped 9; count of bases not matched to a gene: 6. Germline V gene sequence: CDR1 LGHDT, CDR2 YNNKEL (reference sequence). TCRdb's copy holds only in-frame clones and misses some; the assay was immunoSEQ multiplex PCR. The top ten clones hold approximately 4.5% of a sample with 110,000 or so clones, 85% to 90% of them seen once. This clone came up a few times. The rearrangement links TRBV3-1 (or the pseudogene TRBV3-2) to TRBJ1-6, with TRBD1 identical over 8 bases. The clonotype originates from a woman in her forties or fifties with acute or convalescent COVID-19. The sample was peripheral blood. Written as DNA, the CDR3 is TGTGCCAGCAGCCAATTAGGACAGGGCTCTTCACCCCTCCACTTT. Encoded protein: CASSQLGQGSSPLHF.